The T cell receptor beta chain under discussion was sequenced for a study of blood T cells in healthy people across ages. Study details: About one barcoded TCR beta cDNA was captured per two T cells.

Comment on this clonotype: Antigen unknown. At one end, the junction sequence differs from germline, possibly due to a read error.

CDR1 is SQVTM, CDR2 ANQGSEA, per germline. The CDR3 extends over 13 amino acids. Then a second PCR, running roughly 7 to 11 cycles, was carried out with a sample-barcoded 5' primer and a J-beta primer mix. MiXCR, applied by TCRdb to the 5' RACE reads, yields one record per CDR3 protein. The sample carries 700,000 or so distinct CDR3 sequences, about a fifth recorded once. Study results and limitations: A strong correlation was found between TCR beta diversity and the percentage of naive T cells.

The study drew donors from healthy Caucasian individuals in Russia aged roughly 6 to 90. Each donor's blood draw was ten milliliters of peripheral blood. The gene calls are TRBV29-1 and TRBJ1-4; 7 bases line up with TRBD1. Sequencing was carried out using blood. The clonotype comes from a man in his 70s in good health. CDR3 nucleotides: TGCAGCGTAGAAGACAGGGCCCAAGAAAAACTGTTTTTT. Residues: CSVEDRAQEKLFF.